This TCR beta chain was recorded in a study of technical replicates of blood from a few donors. TCRdb keeps only in-frame clones here, not all; method: immunoSEQ multiplex PCR. The sample lists roughly 45,000 clones, approximately 90% occurring once. The CDR3 consists of 15 residues. The germline V gene has CDR1 KGHSH and CDR2 LQKENI. The trim removed 3 bases at V and 10 bases at J, leaving 5 bases unmatched. This sequence joins TRBV18 and TRBJ1-6, with 11 bases fitting TRBD1. Sequenced input: PBMCs. The receptor was isolated from a human donor in good health. Some clones in this sample may be carry-over from other donors' samples. CDR3 coding DNA: TGTGCCAGCTCACCTGGGACAGGGGGAGGATCACCCCTCCACTTT. Protein product: CASSPGTGGGSPLHF.